This T cell receptor beta chain was profiled in a study of T cells in Graves' hyperthyroidism and ophthalmopathy. This clonotype occurred a few times. Its target is not known. Overall study results and limits: Peripheral blood also featured most of the thyroid clonotypes expanded above 0.001.

Amplification targeted TCR beta CDR3 regions from RNA transcripts. The HTBI primer set drove a first-round RT-PCR of the TCR CDR3. In TCRdb, the multiplex PCR reads were re-called with MiXCR into one record per CDR3 protein. The sample lists about 300,000 distinct CDR3 sequences; approximately 19% were seen once. CDR3 length: 13 residues. Germline CDR1 is SEHNR and CDR2 is FQNEAQ (reference sequence). V was clipped by 2 bases and J by 0 bases, with 5 bases between them. The sequence derives from a man aged 50-60 years with Graves' ophthalmopathy. The chain links TRBV7-9 to TRBJ2-7; D is unresolved. Sequenced sample: blood. Here the CDR3 reads CASSLTDSYEQYF. The CDR3 DNA is TGTGCCAGCAGCTTAACAGACTCCTACGAGCAGTACTTC.